What follows are 13 T cell receptor beta chains derived from one specimen sequenced in a study of blood T cells in healthy people across ages. PCR was performed a second time for about 7 to 11 cycles using a sample-barcoded 5' primer and a J-beta primer mix. Each CDR3 protein gets one entry after TCRdb re-called the 5' RACE reads with MiXCR. The sample lists about 1,400,000 distinct CDR3 sequences, around 59% occurring once. The specimen sequenced was blood. The origin of the receptors is a young man in good health.

This clonotype was counted between two and nine times. The chain is built from TRBV27 and TRBJ1-4; the D gene is possibly TRBD1 (5 bases). The CDR3 covers 12 residues. V lost 7 bases and J lost 8, with 11 bases in between. Germline CDR1 is MNHEY and CDR2 is SMNVEV (reference sequence). This chain's CDR3 is CASTTGGEKLFF. The CDR3 coding sequence is TGTGCCAGCACTACTGGGGGAGAAAAACTGTTTTTT.

The sample holds one count of this clonotype. J is TRBJ2-1 and V is TRBV7-2; D might be TRBD2 (6 bases). The J call could be wrong; TRBJ2-7 is a better fit for the DNA end. Germline lookup yields CDR1 SGHTA and CDR2 FQGNSA. The CDR3 has 15 amino acids. The CDR3 bases are TGTGCCAGCAGCTTAGCCGGCGGGAACTCCTACGAGCAGTACTTC. This encodes CASSLAGGNSYEQYF.

This clonotype has just a few counts. The chain employs TRBV20-1 and TRBJ1-5, with 8 bases that match TRBD1. The CDR3 contains 13 residues. Germline V gene lookup returns CDR1 DFQATT and CDR2 SNEGSKA (reference sequence). Trimming removed 4 bases from V and 14 bases from J; junction bases left unmatched: 13. The CDR3 sequence: CSAKDRVVEAEHF. CDR3 DNA: TGCAGTGCTAAGGACAGGGTCGTGGAGGCTGAGCATTTT.

The chain carries TRBV21-1 and TRBJ1-2; the DNA was not used to check the table's D call, TRBD1. TRBV21-1 is classified as a pseudogene. The CDR3 spans 15 residues. The CDR3, as DNA: TGTGCCAGCACCAAAGGACAGGGGGCCAGAGATGGCTACACCTTC. Amino acids: CASTKGQGARDGYTF.

The rearrangement joins TRBV2 to TRBJ2-1, with D hard to call. CDR1 is SNHLY, CDR2 FYNNEI, per germline. V was shortened by 5 bases and J by 9 bases, with 11 bases between the two germline ends. The CDR3 is made up of 12 amino acids. In DNA, the CDR3 is TGTGCCAGCAGTAAGGGCCTCGTTGAGCAGTTCTTC. As protein: CASSKGLVEQFF. Based on the CDR3 plus reference TRBV2 and TRBJ2-1, the full variable domain is EPEVTQTPSHQVTQMGQEVILRCVPISNHLYFYWYRQILGQKVEFLVSFYNNEISEKSEIFDDQFSVERPDGSNFTLKIRSTKLEDSAMYFCASSKGLVEQFFGPGTRLTVL.

J is TRBJ1-5 and V is TRBV6-1, with 7 bases fitting TRBD1. Germline lookup yields CDR1 MNHNS and CDR2 SASEGT. Germline trimming cut 11 bases from V and 7 bases from J; bases unmatched to any gene: 14. This CDR3 has 14 residues. CDR3 sequence reads: CAGTKERGPQPQHF. CDR3 DNA: TGTGCCGGCACAAAAGAGAGGGGGCCCCAGCCCCAGCATTTT.

This clonotype was observed once. The rearrangement links TRBV4-1 to TRBJ1-6; D gene ambiguous. V lost 1 base to trimming and J lost 11 bases, with 12 bases between them. Germline V CDR1 and CDR2: MGHRA, YSYEKL. The CDR3 length is 14 residues. The chain's CDR3 is CASSQGSGRTPLHF. The DNA for the CDR3 is TGCGCCAGCAGCCAAGGGTCGGGGAGGACACCCCTCCACTTT.

The V gene is TRBV29-1, the J gene TRBJ2-1, with 9 positions matching TRBD2. This CDR3 region has 14 residues. V trimming: 4 bases; J trimming: 8 bases; junction bases outside the gene matches: 9. The germline CDR1 and CDR2 sequences are SQVTM and ANQGSEA. CDR3 protein: CSVVIAGAVDEQFF. For the CDR3, the DNA is TGCAGCGTTGTTATAGCGGGGGCTGTGGATGAGCAGTTCTTC.

This clonotype was detected a few times. The CDR3 region has the DNA TGCGCCAGCAGCTTGGCCACCGGGAGGGTCTCCGAGCAGTACTTC. Its translation is CASSLATGRVSEQYF. J is TRBJ2-5 and V is TRBV5-1, with 8 bases fitting TRBD2. The end of the DNA aligns better with TRBJ2-7, so the J call may be wrong. Germline values: CDR1 SGHRS, CDR2 YFSETQ. The length of the CDR3 is 15 residues.

CDR3 region: CSALRPDSGTYEQYF. The CDR3 DNA sequence: TGCAGTGCCTTACGCCCGGACAGTGGGACCTACGAGCAGTACTTC. The chain recombines TRBV20-1 with TRBJ2-7, with a weak D call TRBD1 (6 bases). CDR3 length: 15 residues. From germline, CDR1 is DFQATT and CDR2 SNEGSKA (reference sequence). The V and J ends lost 6 bases and 2 bases respectively, with 20 bases between them.

This chain uses TRBV24-1 with TRBJ2-1; the D is unclear. In germline, CDR1 is KGHDR, CDR2 SFDVKD. The CDR3 runs 15 residues. V dropped 1 base and J dropped 0 bases, with 6 bases sitting between them. The CDR3 is CATSDFRSSYNEQFF. The CDR3 DNA follows: TGTGCCACCAGTGATTTCAGAAGCTCCTACAATGAGCAGTTCTTC.

This clonotype was observed a handful of times. The CDR3 region has the DNA TGTGCCAGCAGCCCAGGGGCCACTCCCCTAGAGACCCAGTACTTC. Its protein product is CASSPGATPLETQYF. The V gene is TRBV27, the J gene TRBJ2-5; D perhaps matches TRBD1 (6 bases). Germline V lookup: CDR1 MNHEY, CDR2 SMNVEV (reference sequence). Trimming took 6 bases from V and 4 from J, leaving 18 bases between them. This CDR3 comprises 15 residues.

This clonotype was seen a few times. The chain employs TRBV27 and TRBJ2-5, with a tentative D call TRBD2 (6 bases). V was clipped by 1 base and J by 5 bases, with 14 bases between them. Per germline, CDR1 MNHEY and CDR2 SMNVEV (reference sequence). CDR3 length equals 15 residues. CDR3 nucleotide sequence: TGTGCCAGCAGTTTATATGGCGGGGCAAGGGAGACCCAGTACTTC. This encodes CASSLYGGARETQYF.